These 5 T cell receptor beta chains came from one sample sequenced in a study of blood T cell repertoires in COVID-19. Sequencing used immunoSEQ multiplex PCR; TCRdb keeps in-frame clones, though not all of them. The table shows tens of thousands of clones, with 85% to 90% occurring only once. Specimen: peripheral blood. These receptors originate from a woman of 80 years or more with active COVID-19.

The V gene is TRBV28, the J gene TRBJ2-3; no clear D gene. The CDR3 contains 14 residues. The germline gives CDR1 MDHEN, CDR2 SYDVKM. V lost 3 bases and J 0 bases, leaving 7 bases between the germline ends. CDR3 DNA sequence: TGTGCCAGCAGTTTGGCGACAAGCACAGATACGCAGTATTTT. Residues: CASSLATSTDTQYF.

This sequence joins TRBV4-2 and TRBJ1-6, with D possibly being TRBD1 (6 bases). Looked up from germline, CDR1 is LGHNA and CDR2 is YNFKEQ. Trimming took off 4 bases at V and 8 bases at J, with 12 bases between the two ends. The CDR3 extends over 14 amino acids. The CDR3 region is CASSRQGGYSPLHF. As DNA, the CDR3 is TGTGCCAGCAGCCGCCAAGGGGGTTATTCACCCCTCCACTTT.

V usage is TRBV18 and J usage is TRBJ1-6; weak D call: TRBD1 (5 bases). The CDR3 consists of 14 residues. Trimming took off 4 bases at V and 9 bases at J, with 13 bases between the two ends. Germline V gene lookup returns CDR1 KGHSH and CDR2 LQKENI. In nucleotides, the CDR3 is TGTGCCAGCTCACGAGACAGTGTCGGTTCACCCCTCCACTTT. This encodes CASSRDSVGSPLHF.

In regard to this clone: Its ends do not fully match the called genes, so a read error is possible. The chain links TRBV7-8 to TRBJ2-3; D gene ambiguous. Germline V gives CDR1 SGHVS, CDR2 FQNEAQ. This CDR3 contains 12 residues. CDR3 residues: CASGFSRDTQYF. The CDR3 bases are TGTGCCAGCGGATTTAGCAGAGATACGCAGTATTTT.

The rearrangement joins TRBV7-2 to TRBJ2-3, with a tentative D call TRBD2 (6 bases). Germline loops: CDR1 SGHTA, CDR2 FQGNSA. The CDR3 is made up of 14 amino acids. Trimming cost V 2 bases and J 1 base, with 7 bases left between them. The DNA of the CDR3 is TGTGCCAGCAGCTTATTAGCGGGCACAGATACGCAGTATTTT. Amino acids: CASSLLAGTDTQYF.